This is a list of T cell receptor beta chains from one sample in a study of blood T cell repertoires in COVID-19. Using immunoSEQ multiplex PCR, the repertoire was profiled, and TCRdb retains in-frame clones only, with some absent. The table shows roughly 210,000 clones, with about 87% occurring only once. Sequenced sample: peripheral blood. The source is a man between 70 and 80 years old with acute or convalescent COVID-19. CDR3s include the opening cysteine and the closing phenylalanine or tryptophan. A D gene is named only where the DNA matches it firmly. Clone size appears in some rows only: once, few, many, or a class for an expanded clone.

many | . | TRBJ1-1 | TRBV21-1 | CASSSRTGEAFF | TGTGCCAGCAGCTCCCGGACAGGAGAAGCTTTCTTT
. | . | TRBJ1-6 | TRBV4-3 | CASSRQLGGDSPLHF | TGCGCCAGCAGCCGCCAACTAGGGGGGGATTCACCCCTCCACTTT
. | TRBD1 | TRBJ1-5 | TRBV5-5 | CASSFTGGGQPQHF | TGTGCCAGCAGCTTCACAGGGGGCGGACAGCCCCAGCATTTT
. | . | TRBJ2-5 | TRBV5-4 | CASSPRGSKGETQYF | TGTGCCAGCAGCCCCCGCGGATCGAAGGGGGAGACCCAGTACTTC
. | TRBD2 | TRBJ2-7 | TRBV28 | CASAGLAEYYEQYF | TGTGCCAGCGCGGGACTAGCAGAATACTACGAGCAGTACTTC
. | . | TRBJ2-3 | TRBV7-3 | CASSLTGLPGVNTQYF | TGTGCCAGCAGCTTAACGGGACTTCCTGGCGTTAATACGCAGTATTTT
. | . | TRBJ2-2 | TRBV29-1 | CSVLNTGELFF | TGCAGCGTTCTTAACACCGGGGAGCTGTTTTTT
once | TRBD1 | TRBJ2-7 | TRBV7-2 | CASSPSGGLYEQYF | TGTGCCAGCAGCCCCTCAGGGGGCCTCTACGAGCAGTACTTC
. | TRBD1 | TRBJ1-6 | TRBV7-8 | CASSQTGDNSPLHF | TGTGCCAGCAGCCAGACAGGGGATAATTCACCCCTCCACTTT
. | TRBD1 | TRBJ1-5 | TRBV10-3 | CAISENDRVNSNQPQHF | TGTGCCATCAGCGAAAATGACAGGGTTAATAGCAATCAGCCCCAGCATTTT
. | TRBD2 | TRBJ2-1 | TRBV5-4 | CASSLASGRGNEQFF | TGTGCCAGCAGCTTGGCCAGCGGGAGGGGGAATGAGCAGTTCTTC
. | TRBD1 | TRBJ1-1 | TRBV6-5 | CASRGTGNTEAFF | TGTGCCAGCAGGGGGACAGGGAACACTGAAGCTTTCTTT